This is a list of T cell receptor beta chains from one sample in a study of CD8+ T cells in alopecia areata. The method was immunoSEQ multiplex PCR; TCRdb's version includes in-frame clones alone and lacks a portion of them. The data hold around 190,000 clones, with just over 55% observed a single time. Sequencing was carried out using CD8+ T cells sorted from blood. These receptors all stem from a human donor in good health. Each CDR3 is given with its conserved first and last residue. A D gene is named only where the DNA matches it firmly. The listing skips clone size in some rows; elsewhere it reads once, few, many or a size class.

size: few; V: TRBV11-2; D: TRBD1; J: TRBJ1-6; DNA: TGTGCCAGCAGCCTCCTCGGGACAGGGTACAATTCACCCCTCCACTTT; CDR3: CASSLLGTGYNSPLHF
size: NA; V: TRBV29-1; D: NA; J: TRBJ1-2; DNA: TGCAGCGCACGATTTACGGGGCGGATCTATGGCTACACCTTC; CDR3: CSARFTGRIYGYTF
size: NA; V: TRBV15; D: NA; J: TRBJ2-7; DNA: TGTGCCACCAGCAGAGGCTGGAAGTACGAGCAGTACTTC; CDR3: CATSRGWKYEQYF
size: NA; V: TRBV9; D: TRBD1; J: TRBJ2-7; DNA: TGTGCCAGCAGCCCGGAGGACAGGATGTGGGAGCAGTACTTC; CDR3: CASSPEDRMWEQYF
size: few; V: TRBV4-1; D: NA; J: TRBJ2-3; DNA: TGCGCCAGCAGCACGCGTCAGTCTAGCACAGATACGCAGTATTTT; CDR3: CASSTRQSSTDTQYF
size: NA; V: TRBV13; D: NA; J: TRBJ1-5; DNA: TGTGCCAGCAGCTTAGCCACAGAGCCCCAGCATTTT; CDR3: CASSLATEPQHF
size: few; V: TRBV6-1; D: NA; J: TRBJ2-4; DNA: TGTGCCAGCAGTGAAGGGGTCCCTCAGTACTTC; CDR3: CASSEGVPQYF
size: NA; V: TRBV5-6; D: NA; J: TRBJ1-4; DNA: TGTGCCAGCAGCTTGGCTCCGGGCGAAAAACTGTTTTTT; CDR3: CASSLAPGEKLFF
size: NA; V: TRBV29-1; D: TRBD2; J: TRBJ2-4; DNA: TGCAGCGCGCGGGAGCGGGGGGCCAAAAACATTCAGTACTTC; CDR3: CSARERGAKNIQYF
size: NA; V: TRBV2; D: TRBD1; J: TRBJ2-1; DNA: TGTGCCAGGGGGACAGGGGATTCCGATGAGCAGTTCTTC; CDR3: CARGTGDSDEQFF
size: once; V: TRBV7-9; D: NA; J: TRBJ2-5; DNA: TGTGCCAGCAGCTCTAGTTCGGAGACCCAGTACTTC; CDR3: CASSSSSETQYF
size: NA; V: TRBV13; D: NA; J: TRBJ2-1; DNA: TGTGCCAGCATCCTGGCTGGGGTAGGGGGGAATGAGCAGTTCTTC; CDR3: CASILAGVGGNEQFF
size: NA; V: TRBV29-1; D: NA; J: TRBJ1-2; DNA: TGCAGCGTAGACTTTAACTATGGCTACACCTTC; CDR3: CSVDFNYGYTF
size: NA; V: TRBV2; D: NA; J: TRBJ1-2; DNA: TGTGCCAGCAGTAAGAACTGGGACAACCCCGGGGATGGCTACACCTTC; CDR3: CASSKNWDNPGDGYTF
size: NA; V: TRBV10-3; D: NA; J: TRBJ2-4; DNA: TGTGCCACGGGGGATGGTAACATTCAGTACTTC; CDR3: CATGDGNIQYF
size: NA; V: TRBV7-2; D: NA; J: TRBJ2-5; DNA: TGTGCCAGCAGCTCCGGGGTCTCCGAGTACCAAGAGACCCAGTACTTC; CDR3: CASSSGVSEYQETQYF
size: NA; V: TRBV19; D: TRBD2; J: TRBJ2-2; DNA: TGTGCCAGTAGTATAGATGGCGGGGGGGCCCACACCGGGGAGCTGTTTTTT; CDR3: CASSIDGGGAHTGELFF
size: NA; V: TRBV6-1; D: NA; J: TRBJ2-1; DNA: TGTGCCAGCGCCCGGCCAAGAAATGAGCAGTTCTTC; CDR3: CASARPRNEQFF
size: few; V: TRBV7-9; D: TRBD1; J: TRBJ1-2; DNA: TGTGCCAGCAGCTCCGGGACAGCTTTCTATGGCTACACCTTC; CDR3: CASSSGTAFYGYTF
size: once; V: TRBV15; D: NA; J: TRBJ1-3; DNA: TGTGCCACCAGCCCTCCTAATAGGGGCAGCTCTGGAAACACCATATATTTT; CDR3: CATSPPNRGSSGNTIYF
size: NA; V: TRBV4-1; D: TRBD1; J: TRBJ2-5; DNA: TGCGCCAGCAGCCGTACAGGGGCAGAGACCCAGTACTTC; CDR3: CASSRTGAETQYF
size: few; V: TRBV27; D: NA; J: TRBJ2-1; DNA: TGTGCCAGCAGTAACAGGGGAGGATACAATGAGCAGTTCTTC; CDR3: CASSNRGGYNEQFF
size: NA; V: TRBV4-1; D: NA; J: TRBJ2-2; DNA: TGCGCCAGCAGCCAAGGGACCGGGGAGCTGTTTTTT; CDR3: CASSQGTGELFF
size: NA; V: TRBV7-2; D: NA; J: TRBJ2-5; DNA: TGTGCCAGCAGCCCCCGTGTCGGGGACTGGACAGAGACCCAGTACTTC; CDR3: CASSPRVGDWTETQYF
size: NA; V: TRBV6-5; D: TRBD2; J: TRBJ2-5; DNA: TGTGCCAGCAGTATCCCGGGGGGAGAGACCCAGTACTTC; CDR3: CASSIPGGETQYF
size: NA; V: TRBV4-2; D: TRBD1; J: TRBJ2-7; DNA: TGTGCCAGCAGCCCTTGGACAGGGGCCTACGAGCAGTACTTC; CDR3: CASSPWTGAYEQYF
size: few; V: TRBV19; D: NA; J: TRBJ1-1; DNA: TGTGCCAGTAGGGATACGGGGAACACTGAAGCTTTCTTT; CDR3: CASRDTGNTEAFF
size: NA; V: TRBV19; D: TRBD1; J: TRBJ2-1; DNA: TGTGCCAGTAGTATGGGACAGGGTGATGAGCAGTTCTTC; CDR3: CASSMGQGDEQFF
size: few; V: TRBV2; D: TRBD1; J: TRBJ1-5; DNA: TGTGCCAGCAGTGAAATCAGGCCAGGGGGCCAGCCCCAGCATTTT; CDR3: CASSEIRPGGQPQHF
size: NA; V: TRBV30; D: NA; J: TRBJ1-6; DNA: TGTGCCTGTGAAAGAGGGCAGGCTAATTCACCCCTCCACTTT; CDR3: CACERGQANSPLHF